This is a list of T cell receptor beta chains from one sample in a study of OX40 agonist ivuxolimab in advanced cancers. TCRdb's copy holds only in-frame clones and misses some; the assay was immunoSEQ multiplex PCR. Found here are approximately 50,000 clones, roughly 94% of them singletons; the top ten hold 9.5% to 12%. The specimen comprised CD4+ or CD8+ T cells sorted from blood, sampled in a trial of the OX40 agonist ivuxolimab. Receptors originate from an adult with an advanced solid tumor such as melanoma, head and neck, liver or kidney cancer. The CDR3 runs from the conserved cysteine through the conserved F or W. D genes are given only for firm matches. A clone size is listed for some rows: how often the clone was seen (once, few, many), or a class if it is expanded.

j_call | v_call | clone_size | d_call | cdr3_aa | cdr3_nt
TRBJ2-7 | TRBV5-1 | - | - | CASSWTPDYEQYF | TGCGCCAGCAGCTGGACCCCTGACTACGAGCAGTACTTC
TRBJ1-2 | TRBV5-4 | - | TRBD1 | CASSVRGGYTF | TGTGCCAGCAGCGTCAGGGGGGGCTACACCTTC
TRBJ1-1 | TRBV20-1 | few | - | CSDDEAFF | TGCAGTGACGACGAAGCTTTCTTT
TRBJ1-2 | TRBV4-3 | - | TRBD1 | CASSQDPQGAFYGYTF | TGCGCCAGCAGCCAAGATCCCCAGGGGGCATTCTATGGCTACACCTTC
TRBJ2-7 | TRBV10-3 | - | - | CAISESSQVVSLDEQYF | TGTGCCATCAGTGAGTCGAGTCAAGTCGTCAGCTTGGACGAGCAGTACTTC
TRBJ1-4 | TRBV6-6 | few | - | CASRPLRAGEKLFF | TGTGCCAGCCGACCTCTCCGGGCGGGTGAAAAACTGTTTTTT
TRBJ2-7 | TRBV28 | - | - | CASSLLSSGKAGSFSYEQYF | TGTGCCAGCAGTTTGTTGTCGTCTGGAAAAGCCGGGAGTTTCTCCTACGAGCAGTACTTC
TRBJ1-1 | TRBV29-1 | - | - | CSVEVRGPKLNTEAFF | TGCAGCGTTGAAGTCCGGGGGCCTAAGTTGAACACTGAAGCTTTCTTT
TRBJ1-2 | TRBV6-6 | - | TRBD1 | CASSRTRQGARGYTF | TGTGCCAGCAGTCGAACTAGACAGGGGGCGCGGGGCTACACCTTC
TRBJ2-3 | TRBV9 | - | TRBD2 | CASSAGTSSTDTQYF | TGTGCCAGCAGCGCCGGGACTAGTAGCACAGATACGCAGTATTTT
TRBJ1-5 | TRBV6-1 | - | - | CASHRERGGQPQHF | TGTGCCAGCCACCGGGAACGAGGAGGTCAGCCCCAGCATTTT
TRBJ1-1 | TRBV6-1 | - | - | CASSEGRALTPEAFF | TGTGCCAGCAGTGAAGGGCGGGCCTTAACACCTGAAGCTTTCTTT